Below are 13 T cell receptor beta chains sequenced from a single sample in a study of cytomegalovirus exposure and HLA in healthy donors. TCRdb keeps only in-frame clones here, not all; method: immunoSEQ multiplex PCR. Among more than 85,000 clones listed, roughly nine tenths were seen once. Sequencing was performed on PBMCs. The origin of the receptors is a woman aged 18 to 35 in good health and CMV-seropositive.

The V gene is TRBV29-1, the J gene TRBJ2-2; D is uncertain. CDR3 size: 12 residues. Trimming left V 7 bases short and J 0 bases short, with 6 bases between. Germline assignment: CDR1 SQVTM and CDR2 ANQGSEA. DNA of the CDR3: TGCAGCGGCAGTACGAACACCGGGGAGCTGTTTTTT. Translating it yields CSGSTNTGELFF.

The chain uses TRBV28 and TRBJ1-1; 10 bases are shared with TRBD1. From germline, CDR1 is MDHEN and CDR2 SYDVKM. V lost 9 bases, J lost 5 bases, and 3 bases stayed unmatched. There are 12 residues in the CDR3. The CDR3 nucleotides read TGTGCCAGTGACAGGGGGCAAACTGAAGCTTTCTTT. Amino acids: CASDRGQTEAFF.

The chain joins TRBV10-1 to TRBJ2-1; 7 bases line up with TRBD2. This CDR3 comprises 13 residues. Germline V lookup: CDR1 WNHNN, CDR2 SYGVQD (reference sequence). V trimming: 11 bases; J trimming: 6 bases; junction bases outside the gene matches: 10. In DNA form, the CDR3 reads TGCGCCTCTAGAGGGAGGGGCGCCAATGAGCAGTTCTTC. Its translation: CASRGRGANEQFF.

J is TRBJ2-2 and V is TRBV28; 8 bases line up with TRBD1. The CDR3 loop spans 14 amino acids. The junction had 6 bases not matched to a gene; V was cut back by 10 bases and J by 2 bases. Germline CDR1 reads MDHEN; CDR2 reads SYDVKM. CDR3 protein: CATPDRGNTGELFF. The CDR3 nucleotides are TGTGCCACCCCCGACAGGGGAAACACCGGGGAGCTGTTTTTT.

The V call is TRBV4-1, the J call TRBJ1-4, with 8 bases lining up with TRBD1. The junction had 15 bases not matched to a gene; V was cut back by 2 bases and J by 13 bases. The CDR3 contains 16 residues. Germline V CDR1 and CDR2: MGHRA, YSYEKL. The CDR3 protein is CASSQWAGQGRGRLFF. The CDR3 nucleotides read TGCGCCAGCAGCCAATGGGCCGGACAGGGTAGAGGACGACTGTTTTTT.

The gene calls are TRBV7-2 and TRBJ1-1; D might be TRBD1 (5 bases). There are 14 residues in the CDR3. Trimming stripped 0 bases from V and 4 bases from J, with 9 bases between. Per the germline V gene, CDR1 is SGHTA and CDR2 is FQGNSA. Here the CDR3 reads CASSLAGRGTEAFF. The CDR3 bases are TGTGCCAGCAGCTTAGCGGGGAGGGGCACTGAAGCTTTCTTT.

This CDR3 reads CASSEIAGAVGETQYF. For the CDR3, the DNA is TGCGCCAGCAGTGAGATTGCGGGAGCGGTTGGTGAGACCCAGTACTTC. This chain connects TRBV10-1 to TRBJ2-5; TRBD2 matches 7 bases. Germline-derived CDR1 and CDR2 are WNHNN and SYGVQD (reference sequence). The CDR3 is 16 residues long. The V gene end was trimmed by 2 bases and the J gene end by 5 bases; junction bases not matched to a gene: 11.

V and J are TRBV5-6 and TRBJ2-7; TRBD1 aligns across 7 bases. Losses at the gene ends were 2 bases for V and 2 bases for J; bases not matched to a gene: 1. Germline-derived CDR1 and CDR2 are SGHDT and YYEEEE. The CDR3 loop spans 13 amino acids. This chain's CDR3 is CASSFGTAYEQYF. The CDR3 DNA reads as TGTGCCAGCAGCTTCGGGACAGCCTACGAGCAGTACTTC.

Judged by abundance, this clone is medium-sized. The gene calls are TRBV7-2 and TRBJ2-7; 7 bases agree with TRBD2. The CDR3 sequence is 14 residues long. Germline CDR1 reads SGHTA; CDR2 reads FQGNSA. J gave up 6 bases and V 3 bases, and 8 bases lay outside the gene matches. CDR3 coding DNA: TGTGCCAGCAGCTTTACCGGGACTACAAGCGAGCAGTACTTC. Translated: CASSFTGTTSEQYF.

The V gene is TRBV6-5, the J gene TRBJ2-7; TRBD2 matches 8 bases. Germline lookup yields CDR1 MNHEY and CDR2 SVGAGI. The V segment lost 6 bases and the J segment 7 bases; nucleotides outside the gene matches: 11. The CDR3 length is 14 residues. The CDR3 region has the DNA TGTGCCAGCAGCAGCGGGACTAGTCTAATTGAGCAGTACTTC. It yields the protein CASSSGTSLIEQYF.

The chain combines TRBV30 with TRBJ2-7; TRBD1 might be the D (5 bases). The CDR3 consists of 16 residues. Germline-derived CDR1 and CDR2 are GTSNPN and SVGIG (reference sequence). V lost 1 base, J lost 3 bases, and 19 bases lay in between. CDR3 nucleotides: TGTGCCTGGAGTGCCGATAACAGGTACCCCTACTACGAGCAGTACTTC. It translates to CAWSADNRYPYYEQYF.

V gene TRBV6-5 combines with J gene TRBJ2-5; D is perhaps TRBD1 (5 bases). Trimming pared 2 bases from V and 1 base from J, leaving 11 bases between. CDR3 size: 15 residues. Germline values: CDR1 MNHEY, CDR2 SVGAGI. The CDR3 here is CASSYTTVPQETQYF. CDR3 sequence (DNA): TGTGCCAGCAGTTACACGACAGTCCCCCAAGAGACCCAGTACTTC.

This clone was observed once. This rearrangement joins TRBV28 to TRBJ2-1; 9 bases map to TRBD1. J lost 7 bases, V lost 6 bases, and 13 bases had no gene match. CDR1 and CDR2 from the germline V gene are MDHEN and SYDVKM. CDR3 size: 16 residues. The CDR3 coding sequence is TGTGCCAGCAGCTCGACGGGACAGGGACTAATAAATGAGCAGTTCTTC. Translation gives CASSSTGQGLINEQFF.